One T cell receptor beta chain is described in this entry. Its matching antigen is unknown. The source of the sample is a study of cytomegalovirus exposure and HLA in healthy donors. Looking at the study overall: Early released data had about 85 million unique TCRs, all coming from HLA-typed donors.

This PCR relied on a set of 60 Vbeta primers and 13 Jbeta primers. Clones were sequenced by immunoSEQ multiplex PCR, and TCRdb holds only the in-frame ones, with some missing. The sample includes some 130,000 clones, approximately 80% of them seen just once. The study's findings and limits: An analysis that was carried out later associated fewer than 20,000 TCR beta sequences with HLA alleles at 0.05 false discovery rate.

Germline lookup yields CDR1 LNHDA and CDR2 SQIVND (reference sequence). The V gene lost 9 bases and the J gene lost 6 bases, with 20 bases spanning the gap. The CDR3 has 14 residues. Healthy people donating bone marrow made up the donors. The chain joins TRBV19 to TRBJ2-5, with TRBD2 as a possible D gene (7 bases). This TCR came from a male donor in good health and CMV-seropositive. Sequences were obtained from PBMCs. The CDR3 region is CASHPAGGHKTQYF. As DNA, the CDR3 is TGTGCCAGCCATCCGGCCGGGGGGCACAAGACCCAGTACTTC. The full variable domain, in which reference TRBV19 and TRBJ2-5 provide the parts outside the CDR3, is DGGITQSPKYLFRKEGQNVTLSCEQNLNHDAMYWYRQDPGQGLRLIYYSQIVNDFQKGDIAEGYSVSREKKESFPLTVTSAQKNPTAFYLCASHPAGGHKTQYFGPGTRLLVL.